This T cell receptor beta chain was sequenced during a study of Graves' ophthalmopathy and Graves' hyperthyroidism. Study in general: The collection of peripheral blood took place at initial diagnosis, before any treatment.

Using RNA transcripts, the TCR beta CDR3 regions were amplified. Scientists carried out first-round RT-PCR using HTBI primers and then a second-round multiplex PCR. TCRdb ran MiXCR on the multiplex PCR reads and lists one entry per CDR3 protein. In the table there are approximately 500,000 distinct CDR3 sequences, 14% of which are singletons. This CDR3 region has 12 residues. Per germline, CDR1 LGHNT and CDR2 FRNRAP. Exclusion criteria comprised other autoimmune diseases, uncontrolled infections, pregnancy or lactation in patients. Diagnosis was based on clinical symptoms, serum thyroxine, TRAb, thyroid ultrasound and orbital computed tomography. PBMCs stemmed from roughly 9.7 ml of fresh peripheral blood. This clonotype was picked up many times. At one end, the junction sequence differs from germline, possibly due to a read error.

Specimen: blood. The chain recombines TRBV12-5 with TRBJ2-7; possibly TRBD1 for D (6 bases). The clonotype originates from a woman in her twenties or thirties with Graves' ophthalmopathy. The CDR3 nucleotides read TGTGCTAGTGGTTTGGGGGCTAGAGGACAGAGCTTC. It codes for CASGLGARGQSF.